The source of this T cell receptor beta chain is a study of CD8 T cells in Susac syndrome (dated 2019 in TCRdb). Broadly, across the study: Repertoire sequencing was used to test whether CD8+ T cell activation and differentiation in Susac syndrome was antigen driven. Clonality of the CD8+ T cell repertoire was compared between 11 to 12 healthy donors, approximately 14 Susac syndrome patients and roughly 15 multiple sclerosis patients. Summary of the overall study and its limitations: The TCR sequencing and HLA analysis was acknowledged to have included a relatively small number of individuals.

In the germline V gene (reference sequence), CDR1 corresponds to SGHNT and CDR2 to YYREEE. The junction carries 15 bases between V and J, which are trimmed by 7 bases and 4 bases respectively. From its cysteine to its phenylalanine, the CDR3 spans 14 amino acids. Only the CDR3 region is kept as DNA, spanning 42 bases read in frame from base 1. Peripheral blood CD8+ and CD4+ T cells from healthy donors, Susac syndrome patients and multiple sclerosis patients were profiled by high-throughput TCR beta sequencing. The multiple sclerosis controls were treatment-naive patients whose relapsing-remitting disease, either stable or active, fulfilled the revised McDonald criteria. Bulk CD8+ and CD4+ T cells were purified by magnetic negative isolation, while CD8+ TEMRA cells were enriched using FACS. Blood was drawn into EDTA tubes, processed within 24 hours, and PBMCs were isolated by density gradient centrifugation. PBMCs intended for TCR sequencing were cryopreserved in liquid nitrogen and thawed later in a water bath at 37 degrees C. The sorted or isolated CD4+, CD8+ and CD8+ TEMRA cells reached a purity of at least 90%.

RNA was extracted using the RNeasy kit, and roughly 0.45 to 1 ug of the RNA was reverse transcribed with random hexamers. The immunoSEQ multiplex PCR assay, covering 54 Vbeta and 13 Jbeta segments, was used to amplify TCR beta CDR3 regions. Bias from PCR amplification was corrected by using a synthetic template baseline for primer optimization and for computational correction. For the original study's pipeline: Reads were annotated to V, D and J genes according to IMGT and were analyzed with immunoSEQ Analyzer, with only productive sequences retained. Clonality was calculated as one minus the Shannon entropy normalized by log2 of the number of productive unique sequences. Public and private clones were assessed among the 100 most prevalent clones of each patient and control. Clones were defined as Susac-specific if absent from the healthy and MS cohorts, from under 1,200 published viral clones and from other ImmuneACCESS disease sequences. TCRdb trimmed the raw reads at Q25, called clones with MiXCR and kept productive beta chains. Under each unique CDR3 protein, matching rows form one entry showing the most common genes and DNA. The V and J calls, along with clone size, are taken from TCRdb and not from the paper's own processing. Across this sample there are about 290,000 distinct CDR3 sequences, with 70% to 90% seen only once. Of the sample, approximately 0.18% is held by the ten largest clones.

Notes on this clonotype: This receptor's antigen is unknown. No base quality information exists; no much larger clone differs at one position.

The sequenced material came from CD8+ T cells from PBMCs. The chain is assembled from TRBV5-4 and TRBJ2-4; confidence is insufficient to name the D gene. This TCR derives from a human donor with multiple sclerosis. The CDR3: CASSDGLAKNIQYF. At the DNA level, the sequence is TGTGCCAGCTCCGATGGGTTGGCGAAAAACATTCAGTACTTC.